The sample holds many counts of the clone carrying this T cell receptor (beta chain). V was pared by 0 bases and J by 0 bases, with 9 bases between. This CDR3 has 16 amino acids. In germline, CDR1 is MGHRA, CDR2 YSYEKL. The data stem from a study of Graves' ophthalmopathy and Graves' hyperthyroidism. The sequenced template was RNA, covering the TCR beta CDR3 region. An opening RT-PCR round employed HTBI primers and preceded a second-round multiplex PCR. TCRdb independently ran MiXCR on the multiplex PCR reads; one entry per CDR3 protein. The table shows under 350,000 distinct CDR3 sequences, with about a sixth occurring only once.

The V and J genes are TRBV4-1 and TRBJ1-5; the D gene is possibly TRBD1 (6 bases). What was sequenced was peripheral blood. The receptor's source is an adult man with Graves' ophthalmopathy. This CDR3 is CASSQERGYSNQPQHF. Here the CDR3 DNA reads TGCGCCAGCAGCCAAGAGAGGGGGTATAGCAATCAGCCCCAGCATTTT.